These 25 T cell receptor beta chains originate from one sample sequenced in a study of CXCR3-negative and CXCR3-positive naive CD8 T cells. Broader study findings: Greater hydrophobicity was found in TRB CDR3s of CXCR3-positive naive cells than of CXCR3-negative naive cells.

No antigen has been identified for these receptors. Preparation of TRB cDNA libraries relied on 5' RACE carrying UMI labels. With the 5' RACE reads reprocessed, TCRdb shows one record per CDR3 protein and no DNA. Listed are 65,000 to 90,000 distinct CDR3 sequences; approximately 0.58% falls within the top ten. The sequenced material came from naive CXCR3+ CD8+ T cells from blood. Subset of the sample: CD45RO-CCR7+CD27+CD95- naive CD8+ T cells expressing CXCR3 (TNR3+). These receptor sequences come from a human donor in good health. Some clones in this sample may be carry-over from other donors' samples.

The chain couples TRBV29-1 to TRBJ2-5. Germline V CDR1 and CDR2: SQVTM, ANQGSEA. CDR3 length: 13 residues. The chain's CDR3 is CSVVTSYKETQYF.

This rearrangement joins TRBV14 to TRBJ2-3. In germline, CDR1 is SGHDN, CDR2 FVKESK. The CDR3 loop spans 12 amino acids. Here the CDR3 reads CASSPVRDTQYF.

This chain's CDR3 is CASSPPSRGIAKNIQYF. V and J are TRBV5-1 and TRBJ2-4; TCRdb's assignment of TRBD1 cannot be checked, as there is no DNA. Germline V gene lookup returns CDR1 SGHRS and CDR2 YFSETQ. The CDR3 is 17 amino acids.

The chain has TRBV5-5 and TRBJ2-3; TCRdb gives TRBD1 as the D gene, but with no DNA this cannot be confirmed. CDR1 SGHKS and CDR2 YYEKEE come from the germline V gene (reference sequence). The CDR3 has 15 amino acids. CDR3 amino acids: CASSDPGHRTDTQYF.

The chain links TRBV6-4 to TRBJ2-3; TCRdb lists TRBD1, though no DNA is available to test this call. The CDR3 contains 15 residues. Per germline, CDR1 MRHNA and CDR2 SNTAGT. This CDR3 is CASSEVGVPTDTQYF.

This chain's CDR3 is CASSRGQEEDTEAFF. The gene calls are TRBV4-1 and TRBJ1-1; TCRdb designates TRBD1, a call that cannot be tested without DNA. Per germline, CDR1 MGHRA and CDR2 YSYEKL. The CDR3 totals 15 residues.

This CDR3 is CASSHAESSYNEQFF. The rearrangement links TRBV7-6 to TRBJ2-1. Germline loops: CDR1 SGHVS, CDR2 FNYEAQ. This CDR3 is built from 15 residues. Combining the CDR3 with reference TRBV7-6 and TRBJ2-1 gives the whole variable domain GAGVSQSPRYKVTKRGQDVALRCDPISGHVSLYWYRQALGQGPEFLTYFNYEAQQDKSGLPNDRFSAERPEGSISTLTIQRTEQRDSAMYRCASSHAESSYNEQFFGPGTRLTVL.

The CDR3: CAGSERGLAGSYNEQFF. The chain carries TRBV9 and TRBJ2-1; there is no DNA to check the TCRdb D call of TRBD2. CDR3 length equals 17 residues. Germline values: CDR1 SGDLS, CDR2 YYNGEE.

This rearrangement joins TRBV28 to TRBJ2-1. Germline V gene sequence: CDR1 MDHEN, CDR2 SYDVKM. This CDR3 has 14 residues. Here the CDR3 reads CASSFNGPYNEQFF.

The V gene is TRBV2, the J gene TRBJ2-1. In germline, CDR1 is SNHLY, CDR2 FYNNEI. The CDR3 spans 14 residues. The CDR3 protein is CASIYGDSYNEQFF.

The chain couples TRBV4-3 to TRBJ2-7; TCRdb's D gene call, TRBD1, goes unchecked for lack of DNA. Germline lookup yields CDR1 LGHNA and CDR2 YSLEER. CDR3 length equals 18 residues. This CDR3 is CASSQQRTLRGQGGEQYF.

The chain links TRBV12-3 or TRBV12-4 to TRBJ1-1; with no DNA, the TCRdb D assignment of TRBD1 cannot be verified. The CDR3 extends over 13 amino acids. The CDR3 spells CASRGQGLTEAFF.

The chain uses TRBV20-1 and TRBJ2-2; TCRdb gives TRBD1 as the D gene, but with no DNA this cannot be confirmed. CDR1 and CDR2 from the germline V gene are DFQATT and SNEGSKA (reference sequence). The CDR3 contains 15 residues. The CDR3 reads CSARPGAVGTGELFF.

The chain couples TRBV14 to TRBJ2-1. Germline CDR1 SGHDN, CDR2 FVKESK. The CDR3 totals 13 residues. CDR3 region: CASSHGGNHEQFF. The variable domain in full, completed from reference TRBV14 and TRBJ2-1, reads EAGVTQFPSHSVIEKGQTVTLRCDPISGHDNLYWYRRVMGKEIKFLLHFVKESKQDESGMPNNRFLAERTGGTYSTLKVQPAELEDSGVYFCASSHGGNHEQFFGPGTRLTVL.

The rearrangement links TRBV11-2 to TRBJ2-5; the TCRdb D gene call, TRBD1, has no DNA to confirm it. This CDR3 is 16 amino acids long. The germline CDR1 and CDR2 sequences are SGHAT and FQNNGV. CDR3: CASSLAYRGPVETQYF.

The J gene is TRBJ2-7, the V gene TRBV6-5; the D gene TCRdb calls, TRBD1, cannot be checked with no DNA. Germline V gene sequence: CDR1 MNHEY, CDR2 SVGAGI. This CDR3 region has 11 residues. The chain's CDR3 is CASRQGYEQYF.

The CDR3 here is CASSPDGPGAYQPQHF. The rearrangement uses TRBV12-3 or TRBV12-4 and TRBJ1-5; there is no DNA to check the TCRdb D call of TRBD1. This CDR3 has 16 amino acids.

V usage is TRBV18 and J usage is TRBJ2-1; the TCRdb D gene call, TRBD2, has no DNA to confirm it. The germline V gene encodes CDR1 KGHSH and CDR2 LQKENI. This CDR3 region has 15 residues. The CDR3 reads CASSQLAGGDDEQFF.

V usage is TRBV21-1 and J usage is TRBJ1-6. TRBV21-1 is assigned pseudogene status. The CDR3 runs to 17 residues. This CDR3 reads CASSKADRSSYNSPLHF.

The chain recombines TRBV14 with TRBJ2-7; TCRdb picks TRBD1, but there is no DNA to check that call. This CDR3 has 16 residues. Germline V gene sequence: CDR1 SGHDN, CDR2 FVKESK. This CDR3 reads CASSQTPGTGPYEQYF.

V gene TRBV5-1 combines with J gene TRBJ1-1; the TCRdb call, TRBD1, lacks DNA for checking. CDR3 size: 15 residues. Germline V CDR1 and CDR2: SGHRS, YFSETQ. CDR3 amino acids: CASSLEAAPVTEAFF.

This chain joins TRBV28 and TRBJ2-7; TCRdb calls TRBD1, which cannot be checked without DNA. Germline values: CDR1 MDHEN, CDR2 SYDVKM. This CDR3 has 14 residues. The CDR3 region is CASSPTGYPYEQYF.

V is TRBV4-1 and J is TRBJ2-3; TCRdb's D call, TRBD1, is unchecked because there is no DNA. The germline V gene encodes CDR1 MGHRA and CDR2 YSYEKL. The CDR3 has 15 amino acids. CDR3 in amino acids: CASSPRDRESDTQYF.

The J gene is TRBJ2-5, the V gene TRBV3-1. From germline, CDR1 is LGHDT and CDR2 YNNKEL (reference sequence). This CDR3 is 15 amino acids long. CDR3: CASSQGGGSQETQYF.

The J gene is TRBJ2-5, the V gene TRBV28; TCRdb lists TRBD2, though no DNA is available to test this call. The CDR3 runs 15 residues. Germline values: CDR1 MDHEN, CDR2 SYDVKM. The CDR3 loop is CASSLGRGTGETQYF.